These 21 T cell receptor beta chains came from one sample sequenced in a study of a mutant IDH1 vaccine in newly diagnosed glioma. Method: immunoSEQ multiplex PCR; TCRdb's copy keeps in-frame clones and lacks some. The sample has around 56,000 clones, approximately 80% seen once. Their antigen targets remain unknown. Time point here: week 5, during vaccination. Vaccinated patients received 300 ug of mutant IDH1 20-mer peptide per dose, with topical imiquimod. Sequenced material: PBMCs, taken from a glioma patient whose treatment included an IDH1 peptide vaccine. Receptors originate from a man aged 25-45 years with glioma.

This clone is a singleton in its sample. The chain's CDR3 is CASSSLTHQETQYF. DNA for the CDR3: TGTGCCAGCAGCTCTCTGACACACCAAGAGACCCAGTACTTC. The genes are TRBV13 and TRBJ2-5; D gene unclear. CDR3 size: 14 residues. Germline assignment: CDR1 PRHDT and CDR2 FYEKMQ (reference sequence). Trimming left V 4 bases short and J 0 bases short, with 9 bases between.

The CDR3 protein is CASGRVNEKLFF. In nucleotides, the CDR3 is TGTGCCAGCGGAAGGGTAAATGAAAAACTGTTTTTT. V is TRBV5-6 and J is TRBJ1-4; no definite D call. Germline V gene sequence: CDR1 SGHDT, CDR2 YYEEEE. Trimming cost V 7 bases and J 5 bases, with 9 bases left between them. The CDR3 has 12 amino acids.

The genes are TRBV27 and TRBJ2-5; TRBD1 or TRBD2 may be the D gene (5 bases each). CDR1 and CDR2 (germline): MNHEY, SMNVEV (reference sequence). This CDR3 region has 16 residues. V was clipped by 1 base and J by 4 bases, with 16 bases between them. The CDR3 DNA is TGTGCCAGCAGTTTATTCGGGACGGCTTGGAGAGAGACCCAGTACTTC. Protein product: CASSLFGTAWRETQYF.

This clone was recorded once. The CDR3 region has the DNA TGCGCCAGCAGTGAGAAGGGACGGGGCGCGAATAATGAGCAGTTCTTC. It is translated as CASSEKGRGANNEQFF. The chain employs TRBV10-1 and TRBJ2-1; D is tentatively TRBD1 or TRBD2 (5 bases each). Germline lookup yields CDR1 WNHNN and CDR2 SYGVQD (reference sequence). V was trimmed by 2 bases and J by 7 bases, leaving 18 bases between them. The CDR3 loop spans 16 amino acids.

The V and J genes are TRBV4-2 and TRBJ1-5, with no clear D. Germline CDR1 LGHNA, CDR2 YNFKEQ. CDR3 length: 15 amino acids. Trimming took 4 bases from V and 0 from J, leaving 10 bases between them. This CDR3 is CASSPEGFSNQPQHF. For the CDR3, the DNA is TGTGCCAGCAGCCCGGAGGGATTTAGCAATCAGCCCCAGCATTTT.

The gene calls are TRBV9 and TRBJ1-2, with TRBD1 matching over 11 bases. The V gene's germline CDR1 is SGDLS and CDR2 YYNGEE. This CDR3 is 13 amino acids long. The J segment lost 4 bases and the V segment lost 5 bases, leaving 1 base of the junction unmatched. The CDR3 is CASRGTGGYGYTF. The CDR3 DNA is TGTGCCAGCAGAGGGACAGGGGGCTATGGCTACACCTTC.

The CDR3 nucleotides read TGTGCCTGGAGTTTGGGGGGTGGAGCTTTCTTT. Its translation is CAWSLGGGAFF. This sequence joins TRBV30 and TRBJ1-1; possible D gene TRBD1, 5 bases. This CDR3 has 11 amino acids. Deletions cut 2 bases from V and 10 bases from J, with 11 bases between. Per the germline V gene, CDR1 is GTSNPN and CDR2 is SVGIG (reference sequence). The full variable domain, with the rest looked up from reference TRBV30 and TRBJ1-1, is SQTIHQWPATLVQPVGSPLSLECTVEGTSNPNLYWYRQAAGRGLQLLFYSVGIGQISSEVPQNLSASRPQDRQFILSSKKLLLSDSGFYLCAWSLGGGAFFGQGTRLTVV.

In DNA form, the CDR3 reads TGCGCCAGCAGCTGGGGACATACCTACGAGCAGTACTTC. Translation gives CASSWGHTYEQYF. V usage is TRBV5-1 and J usage is TRBJ2-5; tentatively, D is TRBD1 (6 bases). TRBJ2-7 matches the DNA end more closely, so the J call is doubtful. The CDR3 runs 13 residues. Germline V CDR1 and CDR2: SGHRS, YFSETQ.

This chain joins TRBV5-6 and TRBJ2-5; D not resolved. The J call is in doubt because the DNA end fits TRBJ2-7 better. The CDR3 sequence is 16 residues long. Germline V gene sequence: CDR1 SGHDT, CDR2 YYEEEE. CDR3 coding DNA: TGTGCCAGCAGCTTGTTTCTGAGCAGCAGCTCCTACGAGCAGTACTTC. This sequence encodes CASSLFLSSSSYEQYF.

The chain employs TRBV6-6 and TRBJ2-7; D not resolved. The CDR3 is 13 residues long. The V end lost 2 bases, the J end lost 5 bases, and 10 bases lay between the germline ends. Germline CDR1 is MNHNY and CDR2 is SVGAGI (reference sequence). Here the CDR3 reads CASSYVWAHEQYF. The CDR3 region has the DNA TGTGCCAGCAGTTACGTTTGGGCACACGAGCAGTACTTC.

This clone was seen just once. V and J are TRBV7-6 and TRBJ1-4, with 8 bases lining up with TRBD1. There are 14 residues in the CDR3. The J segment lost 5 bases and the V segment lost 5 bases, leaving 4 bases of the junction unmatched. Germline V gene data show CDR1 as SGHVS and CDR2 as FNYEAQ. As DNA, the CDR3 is TGTGCCAGCAGCGCCCGACAGGGGAATGAAAAACTGTTTTTT. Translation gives CASSARQGNEKLFF.

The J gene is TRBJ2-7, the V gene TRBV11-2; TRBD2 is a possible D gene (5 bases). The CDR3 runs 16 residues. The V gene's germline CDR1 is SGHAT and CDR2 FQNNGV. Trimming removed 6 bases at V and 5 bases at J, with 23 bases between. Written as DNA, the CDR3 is TGTGCCAGCAGGCAACAAAGAGGGATTGGCGTCCACGAGCAGTACTTC. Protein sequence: CASRQQRGIGVHEQYF.

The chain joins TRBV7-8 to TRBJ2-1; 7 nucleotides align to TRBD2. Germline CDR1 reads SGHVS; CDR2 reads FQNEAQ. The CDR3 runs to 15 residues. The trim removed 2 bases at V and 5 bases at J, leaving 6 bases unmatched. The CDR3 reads CASSLRLAVNNEQFF. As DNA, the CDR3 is TGTGCCAGCAGCTTAAGACTAGCAGTCAACAATGAGCAGTTCTTC.

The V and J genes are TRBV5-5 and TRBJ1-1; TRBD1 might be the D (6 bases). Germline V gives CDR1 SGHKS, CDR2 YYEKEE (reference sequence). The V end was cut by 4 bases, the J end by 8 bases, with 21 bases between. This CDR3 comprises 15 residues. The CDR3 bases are TGTGCCAGCAGCGGAACAGGGACGGCTGGACGGGAAGCTTTCTTT. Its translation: CASSGTGTAGREAFF.

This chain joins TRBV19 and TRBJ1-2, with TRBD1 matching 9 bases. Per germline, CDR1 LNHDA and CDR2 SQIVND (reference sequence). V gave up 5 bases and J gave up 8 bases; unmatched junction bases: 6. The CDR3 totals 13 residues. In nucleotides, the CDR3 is TGTGCCAGTAGTTACAGGGGGCGAGAAGGCTACACCTTC. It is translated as CASSYRGREGYTF.

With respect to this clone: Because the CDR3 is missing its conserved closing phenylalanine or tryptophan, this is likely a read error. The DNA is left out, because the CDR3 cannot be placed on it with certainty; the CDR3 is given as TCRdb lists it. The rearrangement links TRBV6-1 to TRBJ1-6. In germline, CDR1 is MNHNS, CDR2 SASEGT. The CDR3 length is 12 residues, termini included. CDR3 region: CASSEASLDFSN.

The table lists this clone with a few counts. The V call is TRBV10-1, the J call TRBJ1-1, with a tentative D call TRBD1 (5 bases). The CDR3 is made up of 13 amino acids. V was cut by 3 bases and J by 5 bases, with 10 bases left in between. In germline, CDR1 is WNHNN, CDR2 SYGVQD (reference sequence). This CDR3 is CASSDWGGTEAFF. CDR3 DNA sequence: TGCGCCAGCAGTGATTGGGGGGGAACTGAAGCTTTCTTT.

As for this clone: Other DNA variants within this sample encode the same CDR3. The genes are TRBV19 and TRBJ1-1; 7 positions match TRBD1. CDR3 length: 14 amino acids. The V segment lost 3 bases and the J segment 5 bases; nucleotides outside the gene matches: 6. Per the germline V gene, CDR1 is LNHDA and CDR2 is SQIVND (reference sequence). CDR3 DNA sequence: TGTGCCAGTAGTATGCAGGGGGGCGGGACTGAAGCTTTCTTT. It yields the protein CASSMQGGGTEAFF. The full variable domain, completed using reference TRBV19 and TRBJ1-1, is DGGITQSPKYLFRKEGQNVTLSCEQNLNHDAMYWYRQDPGQGLRLIYYSQIVNDFQKGDIAEGYSVSREKKESFPLTVTSAQKNPTAFYLCASSMQGGGTEAFFGQGTRLTVV.

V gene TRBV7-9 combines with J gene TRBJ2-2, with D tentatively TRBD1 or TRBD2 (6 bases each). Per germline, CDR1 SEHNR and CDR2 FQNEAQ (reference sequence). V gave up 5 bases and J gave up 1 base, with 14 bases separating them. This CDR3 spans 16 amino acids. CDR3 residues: CASSLGGQLNTGELFF. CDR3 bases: TGTGCCAGCAGCCTGGGGGGACAATTGAACACCGGGGAGCTGTTTTTT.

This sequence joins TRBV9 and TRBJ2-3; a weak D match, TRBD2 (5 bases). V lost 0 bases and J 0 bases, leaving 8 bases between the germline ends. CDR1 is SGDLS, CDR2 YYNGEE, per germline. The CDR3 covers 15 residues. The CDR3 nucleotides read TGTGCCAGCAGCGTAGGGACTTTTAGCACAGATACGCAGTATTTT. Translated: CASSVGTFSTDTQYF.

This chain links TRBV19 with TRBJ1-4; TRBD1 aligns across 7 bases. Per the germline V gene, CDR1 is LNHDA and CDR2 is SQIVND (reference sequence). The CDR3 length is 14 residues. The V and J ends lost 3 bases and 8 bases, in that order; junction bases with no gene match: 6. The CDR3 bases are TGTGCCAGTAGTATCTTGAGGGGGCACGAAAAACTGTTTTTT. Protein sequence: CASSILRGHEKLFF.